This T cell receptor (beta chain) originates from a study of T cell responses to AZD1222 COVID-19 vaccine. The germline V gene encodes CDR1 SGHAT and CDR2 FQNNGV. Trimming took 1 base from V and 4 from J, leaving 10 bases between them. CDR3 length: 14 amino acids. Sequencing was performed with immunoSEQ multiplex PCR; in TCRdb, only in-frame clones are kept and a portion is missing. The repertoire holds over 75,000 clones, with approximately 90% as singletons. Some second doses came at about 4 weeks and others at about 12 weeks; these were pooled. Overall study findings and caveats: The donor group comprised mostly white British people and more females; the analysis possibly underestimated clonal diversity. Nearly half of the spike-specific TCRs reportedly recognize variant regions that carry no mutations. Spike was spanned by vaccine-associated CD4 TCRs, with dominance at 160-218 and 743-854.

Remarks on this clone: What it binds is not known.

The source was peripheral blood, collected 28 days after the second AZD1222 dose. This receptor was identified in an adult who received the AZD1222 COVID-19 vaccine. The chain has TRBV11-2 and TRBJ1-1; D is perhaps TRBD1 (5 bases). The CDR3 coding sequence is TGTGCCAGCAGCTTAGCGGGGGTCGTCACTGAAGCTTTCTTT. Amino acid sequence: CASSLAGVVTEAFF.